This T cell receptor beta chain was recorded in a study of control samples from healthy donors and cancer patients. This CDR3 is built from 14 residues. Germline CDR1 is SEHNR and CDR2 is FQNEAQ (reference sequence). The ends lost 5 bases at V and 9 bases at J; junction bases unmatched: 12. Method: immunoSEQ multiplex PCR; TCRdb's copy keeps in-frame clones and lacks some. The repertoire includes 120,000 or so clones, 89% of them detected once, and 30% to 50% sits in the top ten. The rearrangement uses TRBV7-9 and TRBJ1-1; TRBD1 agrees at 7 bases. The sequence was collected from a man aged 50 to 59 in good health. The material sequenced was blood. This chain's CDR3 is CASSPDRVAIQAFF. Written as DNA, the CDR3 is TGTGCCAGCAGCCCCGACAGGGTGGCCATTCAAGCTTTCTTT.